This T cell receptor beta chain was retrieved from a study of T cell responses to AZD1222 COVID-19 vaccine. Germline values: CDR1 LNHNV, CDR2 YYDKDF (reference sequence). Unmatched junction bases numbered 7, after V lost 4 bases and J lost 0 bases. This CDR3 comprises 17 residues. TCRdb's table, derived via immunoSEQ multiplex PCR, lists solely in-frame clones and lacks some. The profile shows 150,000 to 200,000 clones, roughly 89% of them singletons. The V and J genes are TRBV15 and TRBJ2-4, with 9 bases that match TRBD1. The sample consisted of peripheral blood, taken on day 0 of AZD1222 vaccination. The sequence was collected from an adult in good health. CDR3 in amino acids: CATSKMGQGLAKNIQYF. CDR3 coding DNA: TGTGCCACCAGCAAAATGGGACAGGGCTTAGCCAAAAACATTCAGTACTTC.